These 10 T cell receptor beta chains were all obtained from the same sample, sequenced in a study of blood T cell repertoires in COVID-19. Assay used: immunoSEQ multiplex PCR; TCRdb lists only in-frame clones, some missing. The data show about 160,000 clones, less than 85% seen once. Material for sequencing was peripheral blood. The receptors originated from a human donor with acute or convalescent COVID-19. The donor label of this sample is uncertain.

This CDR3 is CSALRSEAFF. CDR3 coding DNA: TGCAGTGCCCTCAGGTCTGAAGCTTTCTTT. The rearrangement joins TRBV20-1 to TRBJ1-1; D call uncertain. The length of the CDR3 is 10 residues. Trimming pared 6 bases from V and 6 bases from J, leaving 8 bases between. The germline CDR1 and CDR2 sequences are DFQATT and SNEGSKA (reference sequence).

The V gene is TRBV18, the J gene TRBJ2-2; tentatively, D is TRBD1 (7 bases). This CDR3 has 18 residues. Trimming took off 1 base at V and 0 bases at J, with 15 bases between the two ends. CDR1 and CDR2 from the germline V gene are KGHSH and LQKENI. The CDR3 sequence is CASSPRQGGSANTGELFF. CDR3 nucleotide sequence: TGTGCCAGCTCACCACGGCAGGGGGGTTCGGCGAACACCGGGGAGCTGTTTTTT.

CDR3 DNA: TGTGCCAGCTCACCACCAGCCAGGGCCTATGGCTACACCTTC. This sequence encodes CASSPPARAYGYTF. The V call is TRBV18, the J call TRBJ1-2; tentatively, D is TRBD1 (5 bases). There are 14 residues in the CDR3. Trimming removed 0 bases from V and 4 bases from J, with 9 bases in between. Germline CDR1 reads KGHSH; CDR2 reads LQKENI.

The chain couples TRBV20-1 to TRBJ1-2; 10 bases map to TRBD1. V lost 5 bases and J lost 7; bases outside the gene matches: 1. This CDR3 has 11 amino acids. The V gene's germline CDR1 is DFQATT and CDR2 SNEGSKA (reference sequence). The CDR3 loop is CSARTGGGYTF. The CDR3 region has the DNA TGCAGTGCTCGGACAGGGGGTGGCTACACCTTC.

The V and J genes are TRBV14 and TRBJ2-4; D is possibly TRBD1 (6 bases). CDR1 and CDR2 from the germline V gene are SGHDN and FVKESK. The CDR3 runs to 16 residues. Trimming pared 0 bases from V and 3 bases from J, leaving 12 bases between. CDR3 DNA sequence: TGTGCCAGCAGCCAAGAAGGGGGACGAGGCAAAAACATTCAGTACTTC. This sequence encodes CASSQEGGRGKNIQYF.

This clone was detected only once. V and J are TRBV5-4 and TRBJ2-1, with 7 bases that match TRBD1. This CDR3 is 13 amino acids long. The V segment lost 7 bases and the J segment 6 bases; nucleotides outside the gene matches: 7. The germline V gene encodes CDR1 SGHNT and CDR2 YYREEE (reference sequence). The CDR3 DNA reads as TGTGCCAGCGGATTACAGGGGACCAATGAGCAGTTCTTC. Translation gives CASGLQGTNEQFF.

This clone occurred a few times. The rearrangement joins TRBV15 to TRBJ2-1; no reliable D call. The CDR3 loop spans 13 amino acids. Germline V CDR1 and CDR2: LNHNV, YYDKDF (reference sequence). The V gene lost 0 bases and the J gene lost 9 bases, with 9 bases spanning the gap. As DNA, the CDR3 is TGTGCCACCAGCAGAGATCTAGGTATTGAGCAGTTCTTC. Its translation: CATSRDLGIEQFF.

The J gene is TRBJ2-5, the V gene TRBV5-4; tentatively, D is TRBD1 (5 bases). Trimming shortened V by 0 bases and J by 5 bases, and 5 bases separated the two germline ends. The CDR3 has 12 residues. In germline, CDR1 is SGHNT, CDR2 YYREEE (reference sequence). The DNA of the CDR3 is TGTGCCAGCAGCTTGGACAGGGAGACCCAGTACTTC. It yields the protein CASSLDRETQYF.

This clone has just one count. The gene calls are TRBV6-6 and TRBJ1-2, with 9 bases fitting TRBD1. Germline V gene data show CDR1 as MNHNY and CDR2 as SVGAGI (reference sequence). J lost 8 bases, V lost 7 bases, and 8 bases had no gene match. The length of the CDR3 is 13 residues. This CDR3 is CASITQGARGYTF. The CDR3 coding sequence is TGTGCCAGCATTACACAGGGGGCTCGAGGCTACACCTTC.

This clone was seen once. This chain uses TRBV7-9 with TRBJ2-2; the D gene is possibly TRBD2 (6 bases). V lost 1 base, J lost 3 bases, and 12 bases lay in between. The CDR3 runs 16 residues. Germline lookup yields CDR1 SEHNR and CDR2 FQNEAQ (reference sequence). The CDR3 region has the DNA TGTGCCAGCAGCTTAGGAGCGGGCGGCTACACCGGGGAGCTGTTTTTT. It translates to CASSLGAGGYTGELFF.